This T cell receptor (beta chain) was observed in a study of OX40 agonist ivuxolimab in advanced cancers. Study context: The patients received agonistic anti-OX40 (CD134) antibody ivuxolimab. The mean age was 60 years, ranging from roughly 23 to 79, with approximately 85% of participants male. Three patients had partial responses: one hepatocellular carcinoma, two cutaneous melanoma. Whole-study results and caveats: Dosing at 0.1 to 3.0 mg/kg was accompanied by clonal expansion of CD4+ and CD8+ blood T cells by week 6.

Method: immunoSEQ multiplex PCR; TCRdb's copy keeps in-frame clones and lacks some. The sample lists about 52,000 clones; around 94% were seen once. Points on this clone: Its target is not known.

The receptor was isolated from an adult with an advanced solid tumor such as melanoma, head and neck, liver or kidney cancer. The sequences come from CD4+ or CD8+ T cells sorted from blood, collected in a trial of the OX40 agonist ivuxolimab.

CDR3 amino acids: CASSPVGRQETQYF. CDR3 DNA: TGTGCCAGCAGCCCGGTGGGCAGACAAGAGACCCAGTACTTC. V usage is TRBV7-9 and J usage is TRBJ2-5, with D unclear. Germline V CDR1 and CDR2: SEHNR, FQNEAQ (reference sequence). The V end lost 5 bases, the J end lost 2 bases, and 12 bases lay between the germline ends. The CDR3 loop spans 14 amino acids.